This TCR beta chain was profiled in a study of T cell changes during pregnancy in multiple sclerosis. The protocol was immunoSEQ multiplex PCR, while the TCRdb copy is restricted to in-frame clones and leaves out a portion. The sample includes roughly 30,000 clones, roughly 87% seen only once; the top ten take about 4.8%. Trimming cost V 6 bases and J 0 bases; bases outside gene matches: 14. From germline, CDR1 is GTSNPN and CDR2 SVGIG (reference sequence). The CDR3 runs to 18 residues. The rearrangement joins TRBV30 to TRBJ1-4; 9 positions match TRBD1. This sequence originates from a female donor with multiple sclerosis, enrolled in a pregnancy study. Sequenced material: CD8+ T cells from peripheral blood mononuclear cells, taken in the first trimester of pregnancy. The CDR3 region has the DNA TGTGCCTGTAGGCCACCGGGACAGGGAAGCTCAACTAATGAAAAACTGTTTTTT. Translation gives CACRPPGQGSSTNEKLFF.